The clone carrying this TCR beta chain was counted between two and nine times. No antigen is known for it. CD8+CD57+ cell expansion, shown by flow cytometry, had occurred in the patients selected for sequencing. Blood sampling was performed on the patients, and none of them had received therapy by then. The study profiled TCR beta VDJ and CDR3 using genomic DNA as template. TCRdb analysed the reads with MiXCR anew, one entry per CDR3 protein. The table includes 450,000 to 550,000 distinct CDR3 sequences, around 33% detected once. This entry belongs to a study of CD8+CD57+ T cells in acquired aplastic anemia. At the level of the study: DNA per sorted CD4+ or CD8+ sample ranged about 0.19 to 30 ug, averaging roughly 3.2 ug.

V dropped 6 bases and J dropped 1 base, with 9 bases sitting between them. Germline V gene data show CDR1 as SNHLY and CDR2 as FYNNEI. CDR3 length: 13 residues. Study-wide results and caveats: Shared by patients and controls, just under 30 CD8+ CDR3s were abundant in patients. Statistical testing detected no significant gap in CD8+ Simpson's diversity between patients and controls.

Sequenced sample: sorted CD4+, CD8+, or CD8+CD57+ T cells (not recorded which) from PBMCs. The chain links TRBV2 to TRBJ1-1; D is unclear. The TCR sequence derives from a human donor with aplastic anemia. CDR3 in DNA: TGTGCCAGCAGAACAAACGCGAACACTGAAGCTTTCTTT. This translates into CASRTNANTEAFF.